The 27 T cell receptor beta chains in this list originate from one sample, sequenced in a study of blood T cell repertoires in COVID-19. Method: immunoSEQ multiplex PCR; TCRdb's copy keeps in-frame clones and lacks some. The repertoire has roughly 100,000 clones, about 92% of them found once; the top ten carry over 5%. The sample taken for sequencing was peripheral blood. Receptors were obtained from a man aged 18 to 30 with COVID-19, enrolled during active disease.

The rearrangement links TRBV7-2 to TRBJ2-7; a possible D gene is TRBD2 (6 bases). Trimming pared 1 base from V and 0 bases from J, leaving 7 bases between. Germline V gene sequence: CDR1 SGHTA, CDR2 FQGNSA. The CDR3 extends over 14 amino acids. In DNA, the CDR3 is TGTGCCAGCAGCTTAGAGACTAGCTCCTACGAGCAGTACTTC. It encodes CASSLETSSYEQYF.

The rearrangement joins TRBV30 to TRBJ2-7, with TRBD1 identical over 8 bases. Germline V gene data show CDR1 as GTSNPN and CDR2 as SVGIG (reference sequence). J was trimmed by 4 bases and V by 0 bases; bases with no gene match: 2. The CDR3 spans 13 residues. The CDR3 loop is CAWSVDRGYEQYF. In DNA form, the CDR3 reads TGTGCCTGGAGTGTTGACAGGGGATACGAGCAGTACTTC.

The chain combines TRBV3-1 (or the pseudogene TRBV3-2) with TRBJ2-1; TRBD2 matches at 10 bases. The J segment lost 5 bases and the V segment lost 7 bases, leaving 8 bases of the junction unmatched. The length of the CDR3 is 15 residues. In germline, CDR1 is LGHDT, CDR2 YNNKEL (reference sequence). The CDR3 coding sequence is TGTGCCAGCACCCGGACTAGCGGATTCAACAATGAGCAGTTCTTC. This translates into CASTRTSGFNNEQFF.

This rearrangement joins TRBV21-1 to TRBJ1-6; the D call in the table, TRBD1, was not verified against the DNA. TRBV21-1 is shown as a pseudogene. CDR3 length: 13 amino acids. The CDR3: CVSLGTGDSPLHF. The CDR3 nucleotides read TGTGTTTCACTCGGGACAGGGGATTCACCCCTCCACTTT.

The chain combines TRBV29-1 with TRBJ1-2; maybe TRBD1 (6 bases). V gave up 5 bases and J gave up 5 bases, with 18 bases separating them. From germline, CDR1 is SQVTM and CDR2 ANQGSEA. This CDR3 has 14 residues. The CDR3 is CSVPGQPSIYGYTF. The CDR3 DNA is TGCAGCGTTCCAGGACAGCCCTCCATTTATGGCTACACCTTC.

V and J are TRBV4-3 and TRBJ2-3, with a tentative D call TRBD1 (5 bases). CDR1 LGHNA and CDR2 YSLEER come from the germline V gene. The CDR3 is 17 residues long. The V end was cut by 0 bases, the J end by 3 bases, with 16 bases between. The CDR3 protein is CASSQEGKTGSTDTQYF. The DNA of the CDR3 is TGCGCCAGCAGCCAAGAAGGGAAAACAGGTTCGACAGATACGCAGTATTTT.

The chain uses TRBV7-9 and TRBJ2-7; D is possibly TRBD2 (5 bases). The CDR3 is made up of 15 amino acids. CDR1 is SEHNR, CDR2 FQNEAQ, per germline (reference sequence). V gave up 5 bases and J gave up 2 bases, with 16 bases separating them. Written as DNA, the CDR3 is TGTGCCAGCAGCCTACCATGGGGAGAGGCCTACGAGCAGTACTTC. It is translated as CASSLPWGEAYEQYF. Filled out from reference TRBV7-9 and TRBJ2-7, the complete variable domain reads DTGVSQNPRHKITKRGQNVTFRCDPISEHNRLYWYRQTLGQGPEFLTYFQNEAQLEKSRLLSDRFSAERPKGSFSTLEIQRTEQGDSAMYLCASSLPWGEAYEQYFGPGTRLTVT.

The chain employs TRBV29-1 and TRBJ2-7, with TRBD1 as a possible D gene (5 bases). V dropped 4 bases and J dropped 5 bases, with 9 bases sitting between them. CDR1 and CDR2 from the germline V gene are SQVTM and ANQGSEA. This CDR3 is built from 11 residues. The CDR3 loop reads CSVGQGHEQYF. The CDR3 nucleotides read TGCAGCGTTGGGCAGGGCCACGAGCAGTACTTC.

The rearrangement uses TRBV2 and TRBJ1-2; the match to TRBD1 covers 11 bases. Germline values: CDR1 SNHLY, CDR2 FYNNEI. The CDR3 covers 11 residues. V shed 9 bases, J shed 14 bases, and the junction held 8 bases outside the gene matches. The CDR3 protein is CARKDRGRWTF. The DNA for the CDR3 is TGTGCCAGGAAGGACAGGGGGCGCTGGACCTTC.

V and J are TRBV28 and TRBJ2-1; tentative D call: TRBD1 (5 bases). Trimming left V 7 bases short and J 4 bases short, with 14 bases between. The CDR3 totals 14 residues. From germline, CDR1 is MDHEN and CDR2 SYDVKM. In DNA, the CDR3 is TGTGCCAGCAATGCGGCAGGGAATTACAATGAGCAGTTCTTC. The encoded protein is CASNAAGNYNEQFF.

The chain is built from TRBV9 and TRBJ2-2; D might be TRBD1 (6 bases). V lost 3 bases, J lost 6 bases, and 18 bases lay in between. From germline, CDR1 is SGDLS and CDR2 YYNGEE. This CDR3 spans 16 amino acids. CDR3 sequence reads: CASSDDGTRHPGELFF. The CDR3 DNA follows: TGTGCCAGCAGCGATGACGGGACACGGCACCCCGGGGAGCTGTTTTTT. Supplemented by reference TRBV9 and TRBJ2-2, the full variable domain reads DSGVTQTPKHLITATGQRVTLRCSPRSGDLSVYWYQQSLDQGLQFLIQYYNGEERAKGNILERFSAQQFPDLHSELNLSSLELGDSALYFCASSDDGTRHPGELFFGEGSRLTVL.

This rearrangement joins TRBV7-9 to TRBJ2-7, with 12 bases that match TRBD2. Looked up from germline, CDR1 is SEHNR and CDR2 is FQNEAQ (reference sequence). Trimming removed 3 bases from V and 3 bases from J; junction bases left unmatched: 3. This CDR3 spans 15 amino acids. The CDR3 nucleotides are TGTGCCAGCAGCTTGACTAGCGGGGGTTTCTACGAGCAGTACTTC. Its translation: CASSLTSGGFYEQYF.

The V and J genes are TRBV28 and TRBJ2-2; no definite D call. V shed 6 bases and J shed 1 base, with 15 bases lying between them. This CDR3 is 16 amino acids long. Germline loops: CDR1 MDHEN, CDR2 SYDVKM. In nucleotides, the CDR3 is TGTGCCAGCAGAAAGCAGGCGACCTTGAACACCGGGGAGCTGTTTTTT. It yields the protein CASRKQATLNTGELFF.

This clone was recorded once. The chain couples TRBV25-1 to TRBJ1-1; the D is unclear. This CDR3 has 13 residues. CDR1 MGHDK and CDR2 SYGVNS come from the germline V gene. The germline V and J ends were trimmed by 4 bases and 5 bases, with 11 bases remaining between them. The CDR3 DNA is TGTGCCAGCAGTGCCGGGGTGAGTACTGAAGCTTTCTTT. Residues: CASSAGVSTEAFF.

V usage is TRBV20-1 and J usage is TRBJ1-2, with a tentative D call TRBD1 (6 bases). With 6 bases removed from V and 2 bases from J, the gap between germline ends came to 7 bases. The CDR3 is 11 residues long. CDR1 and CDR2 (germline): DFQATT, SNEGSKA (reference sequence). For the CDR3, the DNA is TGCAGTGCCGGACAGAACTATGGCTACACCTTC. This codes for CSAGQNYGYTF.

The rearrangement joins TRBV30 to TRBJ1-5; no firm D call. In germline, CDR1 is GTSNPN, CDR2 SVGIG (reference sequence). The ends were cut back, 5 bases at V and 5 bases at J, with 10 bases in the middle. The CDR3 consists of 12 residues. In DNA, the CDR3 is TGTGCCTGGGATGACGGGGATCAGCCCCAGCATTTT. Residues: CAWDDGDQPQHF.

The V gene is TRBV5-1, the J gene TRBJ1-1; 7 bases are a match to TRBD1. This CDR3 region has 16 residues. The germline V gene encodes CDR1 SGHRS and CDR2 YFSETQ. After removal of 0 bases from V and 0 bases from J, the junction contained 5 bases not matched to a gene. The CDR3 DNA follows: TGCGCCAGCAGCTTGGAGGACAGGAGACTGAACACTGAAGCTTTCTTT. It translates to CASSLEDRRLNTEAFF.

The chain links TRBV6-5 to TRBJ1-6; TRBD1 is a possible D gene (6 bases). The CDR3 has 14 amino acids. CDR1 is MNHEY, CDR2 SVGAGI, per germline. The ends were cut back, 4 bases at V and 8 bases at J, with 12 bases in the middle. The CDR3 DNA reads TGTGCCAGCAGTTTCAGGGGATCGGATTCACCCCTCCACTTT. Its translation is CASSFRGSDSPLHF.

This clone was detected a few times. CDR3 in DNA: TGTGCCAGCAGCCCCTCGAGCTCCTACAATGAGCAGTTCTTC. This sequence encodes CASSPSSSYNEQFF. V and J are TRBV11-3 and TRBJ2-1; no reliable D call. This CDR3 contains 14 residues. Trimming pared 5 bases from V and 0 bases from J, leaving 8 bases between. Germline V lookup: CDR1 SGHNT, CDR2 YENEEA.

This rearrangement joins TRBV6-4 to TRBJ2-3, with 11 bases fitting TRBD2. The CDR3 consists of 16 residues. J lost 2 bases, V lost 2 bases, and 3 bases had no gene match. Germline CDR1 is MRHNA and CDR2 is SNTAGT. The CDR3 region has the DNA TGTGCCAGCAGTGACCAGACTAGCGGGGCCACAGATACGCAGTATTTT. It encodes CASSDQTSGATDTQYF.

The gene calls are TRBV5-1 and TRBJ1-1, with 9 bases matching TRBD1. With V trimmed by 4 bases and J by 10 bases, 5 bases remained unmatched. This CDR3 is built from 12 residues. Germline-derived CDR1 and CDR2 are SGHRS and YFSETQ. In nucleotides, the CDR3 is TGCGCCAGCAGCGGGTCGGACAGGGGAGCTTTCTTT. Its protein product is CASSGSDRGAFF.

V gene TRBV9 combines with J gene TRBJ1-2, with D perhaps matching TRBD1 (5 bases). Per the germline V gene, CDR1 is SGDLS and CDR2 is YYNGEE. This CDR3 has 15 residues. V was cut by 3 bases and J by 1 base, with 13 bases left in between. The CDR3 DNA follows: TGTGCCAGCAGCGCAACTCTCCAGGGTAACTATGGCTACACCTTC. Encoded protein: CASSATLQGNYGYTF.

CDR3 loop: CASMTPGQGLYEQYF. In DNA form, the CDR3 reads TGTGCCAGCATGACTCCGGGACAGGGGTTATACGAGCAGTACTTC. The chain links TRBV6-5 to TRBJ2-7; TRBD1 aligns across 10 bases. The CDR3 contains 15 residues. CDR1 and CDR2 (germline): MNHEY, SVGAGI. V shed 7 bases and J 4 bases; nucleotides not matched to a gene: 10.

This clone has just one count. The chain employs TRBV5-6 and TRBJ1-1, with D possibly matching TRBD1 (6 bases). Germline lookup yields CDR1 SGHDT and CDR2 YYEEEE. The CDR3 contains 13 residues. The V and J ends lost 1 base and 6 bases respectively, with 10 bases between them. In nucleotides, the CDR3 is TGTGCCAGCAGCTTGAGGGGGTACGCTGAAGCTTTCTTT. Encoded protein: CASSLRGYAEAFF.

The chain recombines TRBV9 with TRBJ1-2; D is unclear. Trimming left V 0 bases short and J 6 bases short, with 6 bases between. The germline V gene encodes CDR1 SGDLS and CDR2 YYNGEE. CDR3 length equals 12 residues. The CDR3 DNA reads TGTGCCAGCAGCGTAGGGCAGGATGGCTACACCTTC. Protein: CASSVGQDGYTF.

V and J are TRBV29-1 and TRBJ2-1; unclear D gene. Trimming pared 4 bases from V and 9 bases from J, leaving 19 bases between. This CDR3 spans 14 amino acids. From germline, CDR1 is SQVTM and CDR2 ANQGSEA. The CDR3 is CSVGQRLPSGEQFF. The CDR3 region has the DNA TGCAGCGTTGGGCAGAGACTCCCTAGTGGTGAGCAGTTCTTC.

J is TRBJ1-3 and V is TRBV28; TRBD1 aligns across 7 bases. The V segment lost 6 bases and the J segment 7 bases; nucleotides outside the gene matches: 12. Germline V gene sequence: CDR1 MDHEN, CDR2 SYDVKM. CDR3 length equals 15 residues. The CDR3 region is CASSPFGGGGNTIYF. In DNA, the CDR3 is TGTGCCAGCAGCCCATTCGGAGGGGGCGGGAACACCATATATTTT.